A single T cell receptor (beta chain) is shown here with its context. Under the authors' procedure: Estimation of nucleated cell counts was performed using reference gene primer amplification. The assay was immunoSEQ multiplex PCR, and TCRdb's table has in-frame clones only and misses some. That table is the source of V, J and clone size, and D and trimming were worked out from the DNA. The sample lists 45,000 to 70,000 clones, about four fifths occurring once. This specimen comes from a study of blood T cell repertoires in COVID-19. Overall study: The United States, Italy and Spain were the sources of the acute and convalescent COVID-19 samples. Sample material is recorded as cDNA or gDNA derived from T cells, B-cell-depleted T cells, or PBMCs.

The receptor was derived from a woman aged 80 or older with acute or convalescent COVID-19. What was sequenced was peripheral blood.

CDR3 sequence (DNA): TGTGCCAGCAGTTACAGGGCCAGGGACGAGCAGTACTTC. Amino acid sequence: CASSYRARDEQYF. The chain couples TRBV6-5 to TRBJ2-7; D is possibly TRBD1 (5 bases). The germline V and J ends were trimmed by 2 bases and 5 bases, with 10 bases remaining between them. CDR1 MNHEY and CDR2 SVGAGI come from the germline V gene. This CDR3 region has 13 residues.